A selection of T cell receptor beta chains follows, all from one sample in a study of blood T cell repertoires in COVID-19. Only in-frame clones appear in the TCRdb table, and some are missing; sequencing was by immunoSEQ multiplex PCR. The sample contains just over 250,000 clones, about 87% of which appear only once. The specimen sequenced was peripheral blood. The receptors stem from a man aged 55-75 years who had recovered from COVID-19. Each CDR3 is given with its conserved first and last residue. Each record gives: V gene, J gene, D gene, clone size, CDR3 protein, CDR3 DNA. The D gene is left open where the match is weak. Clone size is stated in some rows and not others, as once, few, many or a class when expanded.

TRBV6-2/TRBV6-3	TRBJ2-7	NA	NA	CASSYPGNTEQYF	TGTGCCAGCAGTTATCCCGGGAACACCGAGCAGTACTTC
TRBV29-1	TRBJ1-1	NA	NA	CSVEGSGGEAFF	TGCAGCGTTGAAGGGTCGGGGGGTGAAGCTTTCTTT
TRBV28	TRBJ1-3	TRBD1	NA	CASSLPTGAGNTIYF	TGTGCCAGCAGTTTGCCGACAGGGGCTGGAAACACCATATATTTT
TRBV19	TRBJ2-1	TRBD2	NA	CASSLGLAGSSYNEQFF	TGTGCCAGTAGTCTCGGACTAGCGGGGAGCTCCTACAATGAGCAGTTCTTC
TRBV18	TRBJ2-4	NA	NA	CASSPLGLTGSIAKNIQYF	TGTGCCAGCTCACCACTGGGACTTACGGGATCTATAGCCAAAAACATTCAGTACTTC
TRBV5-5	TRBJ2-5	NA	NA	CASSPPSVLGETQYF	TGTGCCAGCAGCCCACCCAGCGTTCTTGGGGAGACCCAGTACTTC
TRBV30	TRBJ2-5	NA	NA	CAWSGQGETQYF	TGTGCCTGGAGTGGGCAGGGAGAGACCCAGTACTTC
TRBV19	TRBJ1-1	NA	NA	CASWTAHRLNTEAFF	TGTGCCAGTTGGACAGCTCACCGTTTGAACACTGAAGCTTTCTTT
TRBV29-1	TRBJ1-1	TRBD1	once	CSVDTQGDANTEAFF	TGCAGCGTTGACACTCAGGGGGACGCGAACACTGAAGCTTTCTTT
TRBV5-6	TRBJ2-1	NA	once	CASSSGQFVNEQFF	TGTGCCAGCAGCTCAGGACAGTTCGTCAATGAGCAGTTCTTC
TRBV15	TRBJ1-2	TRBD1	NA	CATSRAGTGYGYTF	TGTGCCACCAGCAGAGCCGGGACAGGGTATGGCTACACCTTC
TRBV5-4	TRBJ2-7	TRBD1	NA	CASSPAGGQGSYEQYF	TGTGCCAGCAGCCCGGCGGGCGGACAGGGATCCTACGAGCAGTACTTC
TRBV5-1	TRBJ2-5	TRBD1	NA	CASRGTGMTGETQYF	TGCGCCAGCAGAGGTACCGGAATGACAGGGGAGACCCAGTACTTC
TRBV5-4	TRBJ2-7	TRBD1	NA	CASSSVAGTELPGEQYF	TGTGCCAGCAGCAGCGTGGCCGGGACAGAGCTTCCGGGAGAGCAGTACTTC